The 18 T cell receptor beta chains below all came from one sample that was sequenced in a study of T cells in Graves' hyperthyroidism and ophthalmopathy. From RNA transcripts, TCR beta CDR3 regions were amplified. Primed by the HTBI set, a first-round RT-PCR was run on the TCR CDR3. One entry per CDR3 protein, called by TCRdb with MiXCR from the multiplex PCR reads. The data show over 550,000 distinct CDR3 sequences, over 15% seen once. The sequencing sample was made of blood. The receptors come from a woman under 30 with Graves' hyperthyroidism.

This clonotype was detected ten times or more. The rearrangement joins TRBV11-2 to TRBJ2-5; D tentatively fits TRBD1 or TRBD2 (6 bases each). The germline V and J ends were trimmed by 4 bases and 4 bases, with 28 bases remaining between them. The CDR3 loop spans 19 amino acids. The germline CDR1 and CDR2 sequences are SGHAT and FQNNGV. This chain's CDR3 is CASSSRAASVTGAPETQYF. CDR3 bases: TGTGCCAGCAGCTCACGAGCCGCCTCTGTCACGGGGGCGCCAGAGACCCAGTACTTC.

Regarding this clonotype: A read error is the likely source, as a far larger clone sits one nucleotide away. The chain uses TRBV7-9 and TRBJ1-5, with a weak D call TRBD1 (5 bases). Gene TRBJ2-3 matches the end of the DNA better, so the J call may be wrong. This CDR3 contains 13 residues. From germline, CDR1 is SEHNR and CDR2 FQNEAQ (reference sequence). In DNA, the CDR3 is TGTGCCAGCAGCTTACAGGGCAATCAGCCCCAGTATTTT. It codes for CASSLQGNQPQYF.

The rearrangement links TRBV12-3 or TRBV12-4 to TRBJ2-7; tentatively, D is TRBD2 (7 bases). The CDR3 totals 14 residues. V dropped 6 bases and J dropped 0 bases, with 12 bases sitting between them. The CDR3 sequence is CASRKAGHSYEQYF. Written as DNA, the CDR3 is TGTGCCAGCAGGAAAGCGGGACACTCCTACGAGCAGTACTTC.

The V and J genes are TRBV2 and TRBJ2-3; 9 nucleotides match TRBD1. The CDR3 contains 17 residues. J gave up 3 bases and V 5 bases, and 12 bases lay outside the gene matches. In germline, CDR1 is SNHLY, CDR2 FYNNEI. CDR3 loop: CASSPKNRGRPTDTQYF. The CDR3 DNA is TGTGCCAGCAGTCCAAAAAACAGGGGGCGCCCAACAGATACGCAGTATTTT.

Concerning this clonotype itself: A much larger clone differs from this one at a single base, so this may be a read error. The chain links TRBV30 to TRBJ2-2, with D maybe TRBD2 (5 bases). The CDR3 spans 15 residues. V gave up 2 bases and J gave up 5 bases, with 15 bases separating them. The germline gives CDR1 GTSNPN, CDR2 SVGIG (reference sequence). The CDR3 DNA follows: TGTGCCTGGAGTCGACTATCGGGAAGTACCGGGGAGCTGTTTTTT. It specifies CAWSRLSGSTGELFF.

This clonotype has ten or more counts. CDR3 DNA sequence: TGTGCCAGCAGTGAAGTAGGGACAGGTTTTAATTCACCCCTCCACTTT. Translated: CASSEVGTGFNSPLHF. The chain joins TRBV2 to TRBJ1-6; the match to TRBD1 covers 8 bases. This CDR3 spans 16 amino acids. The junction had 5 bases not matched to a gene; V was cut back by 1 base and J by 6 bases. The V gene's germline CDR1 is SNHLY and CDR2 FYNNEI.

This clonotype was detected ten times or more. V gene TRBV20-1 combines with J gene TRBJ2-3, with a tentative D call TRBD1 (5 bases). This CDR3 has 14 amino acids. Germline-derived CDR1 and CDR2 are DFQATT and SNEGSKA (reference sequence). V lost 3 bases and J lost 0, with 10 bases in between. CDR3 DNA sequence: TGCAGTGCTAGGACAGACCCTAGCACAGATACGCAGTATTTT. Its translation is CSARTDPSTDTQYF.

CDR3 nucleotide sequence: TGCGCCAGCAGTCTACCGACGACTAGTAGGGGCACCGGGGAGCTGTTTTTT. Translating gives CASSLPTTSRGTGELFF. The V and J genes are TRBV5-1 and TRBJ2-2; a weak D match, TRBD2 (6 bases). This CDR3 has 17 residues. The germline gives CDR1 SGHRS, CDR2 YFSETQ. V lost 5 bases to trimming and J lost 4 bases, with 21 bases between them.

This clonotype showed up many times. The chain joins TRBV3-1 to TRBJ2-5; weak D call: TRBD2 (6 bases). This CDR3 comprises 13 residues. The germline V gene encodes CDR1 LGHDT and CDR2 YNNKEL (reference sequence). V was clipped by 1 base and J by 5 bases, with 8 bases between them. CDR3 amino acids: CASSQVAVETQYF. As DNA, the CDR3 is TGTGCCAGCAGCCAAGTAGCGGTCGAGACCCAGTACTTC.

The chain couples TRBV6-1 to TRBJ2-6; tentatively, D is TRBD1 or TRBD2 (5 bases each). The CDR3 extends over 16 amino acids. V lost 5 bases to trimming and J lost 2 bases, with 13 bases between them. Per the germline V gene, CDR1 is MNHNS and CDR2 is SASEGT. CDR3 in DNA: TGTGCCAGCAGTCCCCCGGGACGAACTGGGGCCAACGTCCTGACTTTC. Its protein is CASSPPGRTGANVLTF.

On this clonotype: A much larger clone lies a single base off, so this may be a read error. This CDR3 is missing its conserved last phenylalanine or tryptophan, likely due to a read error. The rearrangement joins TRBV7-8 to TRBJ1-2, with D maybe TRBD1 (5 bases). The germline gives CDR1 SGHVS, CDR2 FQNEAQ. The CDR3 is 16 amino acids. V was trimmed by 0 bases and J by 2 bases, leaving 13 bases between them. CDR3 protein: CASSLALGERNYGYTL. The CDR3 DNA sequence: TGTGCCAGCAGCTTAGCGTTGGGGGAACGCAACTATGGCTACACCCTC.

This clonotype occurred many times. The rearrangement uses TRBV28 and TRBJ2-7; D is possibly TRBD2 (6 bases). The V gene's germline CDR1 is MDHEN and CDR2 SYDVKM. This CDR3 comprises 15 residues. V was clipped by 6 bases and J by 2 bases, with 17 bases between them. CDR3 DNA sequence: TGTGCCAGCAGGACCCAGGGACTTAAAACCTACGAGCAGTACTTC. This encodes CASRTQGLKTYEQYF. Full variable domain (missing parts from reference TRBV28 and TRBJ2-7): DVKVTQSSRYLVKRTGEKVFLECVQDMDHENMFWYRQDPGLGLRLIYFSYDVKMKEKGDIPEGYSVSREKKERFSLILESASTNQTSMYLCASRTQGLKTYEQYFGPGTRLTVT.

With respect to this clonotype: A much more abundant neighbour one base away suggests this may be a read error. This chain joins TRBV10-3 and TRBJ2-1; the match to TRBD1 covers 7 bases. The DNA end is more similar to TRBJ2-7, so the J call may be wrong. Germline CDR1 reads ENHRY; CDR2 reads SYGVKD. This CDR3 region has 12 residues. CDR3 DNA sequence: TGTGCCATCAGTGGAGGGGGCCATGAGCAGTACTTC. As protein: CAISGGGHEQYF.

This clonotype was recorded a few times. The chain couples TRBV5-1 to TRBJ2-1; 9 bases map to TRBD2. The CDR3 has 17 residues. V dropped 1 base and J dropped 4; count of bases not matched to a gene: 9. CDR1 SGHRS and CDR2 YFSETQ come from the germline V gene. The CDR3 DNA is TGCGCCAGCAGCTTGACCCTATCAGCGGGAGGTTACAATGAGCAGTTCTTC. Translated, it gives CASSLTLSAGGYNEQFF.

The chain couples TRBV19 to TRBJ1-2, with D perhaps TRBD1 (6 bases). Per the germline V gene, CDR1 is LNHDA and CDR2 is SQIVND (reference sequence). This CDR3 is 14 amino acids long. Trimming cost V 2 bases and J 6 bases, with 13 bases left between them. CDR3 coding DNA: TGTGCCAGTAGTATATCAGGGACACGTAATGGCTACACCTTC. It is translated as CASSISGTRNGYTF.

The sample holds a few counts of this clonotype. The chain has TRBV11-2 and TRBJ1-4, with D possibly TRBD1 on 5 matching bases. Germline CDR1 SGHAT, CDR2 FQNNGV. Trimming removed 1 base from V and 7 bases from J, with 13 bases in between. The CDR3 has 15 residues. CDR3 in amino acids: CASSLVRGFGEKLFF. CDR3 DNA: TGTGCCAGCAGCTTAGTGCGGGGCTTCGGTGAAAAACTGTTTTTT.

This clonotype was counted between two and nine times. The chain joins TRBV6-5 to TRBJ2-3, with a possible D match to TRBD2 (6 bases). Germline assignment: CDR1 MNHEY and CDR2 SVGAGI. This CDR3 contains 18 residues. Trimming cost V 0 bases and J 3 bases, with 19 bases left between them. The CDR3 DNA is TGTGCCAGCAGTTACTCGATCGGGGGACTCAGTACTACAGATACGCAGTATTTT. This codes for CASSYSIGGLSTTDTQYF.

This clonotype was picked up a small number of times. This CDR3 reads CSGGAYNEQFF. The CDR3 DNA reads as TGCAGCGGGGGGGCCTACAATGAGCAGTTCTTC. The chain has TRBV29-1 and TRBJ2-1; a possible D gene is TRBD2 (6 bases). V was clipped by 7 bases and J by 2 bases, with 6 bases between them. Germline CDR1 and CDR2: SQVTM and ANQGSEA. The CDR3 loop spans 11 amino acids.